A selection of T cell receptor beta chains follows, all from one sample in a study of shared clonotypes between healthy human individuals. Only in-frame clones appear in the TCRdb table, and some are missing; sequencing was by immunoSEQ multiplex PCR. Of under 1,100,000 clones listed, about 75% are singletons. Sequencing input: memory CD4+ T cells sorted from blood. These receptor sequences come from a man aged 18 to 29 in good health. CDR3s include the opening cysteine and the closing phenylalanine or tryptophan. A D gene is named only where the DNA matches it firmly. Size tells how often a clone was seen (once, few, many) or the class of an expanded clone, and some rows leave it out.

J	V	size	D	CDR3	DNA
TRBJ2-3	TRBV28	.	TRBD2	CASSSGGPDTQYF	TGTGCCAGCAGCTCGGGGGGGCCCGATACGCAGTATTTT
TRBJ2-1	TRBV10-3	.	.	CAISDLGPLITNEQFF	TGTGCCATCAGTGATTTGGGACCCCTGATTACTAATGAGCAGTTCTTC
TRBJ2-2	TRBV11-2	.	.	CASSLDTTRGGLFF	TGTGCCAGCAGCTTAGATACCACAAGAGGGGGACTGTTTTTT
TRBJ1-5	TRBV25-1	.	TRBD1	CASSDLGQGAGNQPQHF	TGTGCCAGCAGTGATCTCGGACAGGGGGCCGGCAATCAGCCCCAGCATTTT
TRBJ1-3	TRBV6-1	.	.	CASSDYSISGNTIYF	TGTGCCAGCAGTGACTACAGCATCTCTGGAAACACCATATATTTT
TRBJ2-7	TRBV7-8	.	TRBD2	CASSPTSGNFGEQYF	TGTGCCAGCAGCCCAACTAGCGGGAATTTTGGCGAGCAGTACTTC
TRBJ2-3	TRBV11-2	.	.	CASSRQGGYTDTQYF	TGTGCCAGCAGCCGCCAGGGGGGATACACAGATACGCAGTATTTT
TRBJ1-1	TRBV6-1	.	.	CASSPGGEAFF	TGTGCCAGCAGTCCGGGCGGTGAAGCTTTCTTT
TRBJ2-3	TRBV5-1	.	.	CASSLGSGPPTDTQYF	TGCGCCAGCAGCTTGGGTTCGGGGCCACCCACAGATACGCAGTATTTT
TRBJ2-5	TRBV2	.	.	CASSDRTQYF	TGTGCCAGCAGTGACCGAACCCAGTACTTC
TRBJ2-3	TRBV7-2	.	.	CASSSFWTDTQYF	TGTGCCAGCAGCTCGTTTTGGACAGATACGCAGTATTTT
TRBJ2-1	TRBV7-9	.	.	CASSPRRPDYNEQFF	TGTGCCAGCAGCCCCCGACGGCCCGACTACAATGAGCAGTTCTTC
TRBJ1-2	TRBV6-1	.	TRBD1	CASSEGWAGGGYTF	TGTGCCAGCAGTGAAGGGTGGGCAGGGGGTGGCTACACCTTC
TRBJ1-1	TRBV27	.	.	CASSPLFGNTEAFF	TGTGCCAGCAGTCCCCTTTTCGGGAACACTGAAGCTTTCTTT
TRBJ1-1	TRBV30	few	TRBD1	CAWVIQGGTEAFF	TGTGCCTGGGTGATACAGGGGGGGACTGAAGCTTTCTTT
TRBJ2-7	TRBV11-2	.	.	CASSLEAGQASYEQYF	TGTGCCAGCAGCTTAGAAGCGGGACAGGCTTCCTACGAGCAGTACTTC
TRBJ2-7	TRBV5-1	.	.	CASSLTLLADEQYF	TGCGCCAGCAGCTTGACTTTGTTAGCGGACGAGCAGTACTTC
TRBJ1-2	TRBV25-1	.	TRBD1	CASSEKGTGTYGYTF	TGTGCCAGCAGTGAAAAAGGGACAGGGACCTATGGCTACACCTTC
TRBJ1-4	TRBV18	.	.	CASSPLAATNEKLFF	TGTGCCAGCTCACCACTGGCAGCAACTAATGAAAAACTGTTTTTT
TRBJ2-5	TRBV28	.	TRBD2	CASSPSGAKGETQYF	TGTGCCAGCAGCCCCAGCGGGGCCAAGGGGGAGACCCAGTACTTC
TRBJ1-4	TRBV30	.	.	CAWSVEQPGHSEKLFF	TGTGCCTGGAGTGTGGAACAGCCTGGGCATAGTGAAAAACTGTTTTTT
TRBJ2-3	TRBV7-2	.	TRBD2	CATKREGLTDTQYF	TGTGCCACAAAGCGGGAGGGTCTGACAGATACGCAGTATTTT
TRBJ2-1	TRBV4-1	.	TRBD1	CASSQVLGQGVRPTDNEQFF	TGCGCCAGCAGCCAAGTTCTCGGACAGGGGGTCCGACCCACCGACAATGAGCAGTTCTTC
TRBJ2-7	TRBV10-3	.	.	CAISSGSYEQYF	TGTGCCATCTCCAGCGGATCCTACGAGCAGTACTTC
TRBJ2-5	TRBV5-1	many	TRBD2	CASSLSTSGAETQYF	TGCGCCAGCAGCTTGTCGACTAGCGGGGCAGAGACCCAGTACTTC
TRBJ1-6	TRBV11-3	.	TRBD1	CASSLGTGDNSPLHF	TGTGCCAGCAGCCTCGGGACAGGGGACAATTCACCCCTCCACTTT
TRBJ2-2	TRBV18	.	TRBD2	CASSPQAGGTGELFF	TGTGCCAGCTCACCACAGGCGGGGGGCACCGGGGAGCTGTTTTTT
TRBJ1-3	TRBV2	.	.	CASSVYKGRAVDGNTIYF	TGTGCCAGCAGTGTATATAAAGGCAGGGCGGTGGATGGAAACACCATATATTTT
TRBJ2-1	TRBV5-8	few	.	CASSSRTASRNEQFF	TGTGCCAGCAGCTCGAGGACAGCCTCAAGGAATGAGCAGTTCTTC
TRBJ2-2	TRBV27	.	TRBD2	CASSPDRLAEFTGELFF	TGTGCCAGCAGTCCCGACCGACTAGCGGAGTTCACCGGGGAGCTGTTTTTT
TRBJ2-3	TRBV11-2	.	.	CASSRGLGTDTQYF	TGTGCCAGCAGTCGGGGCCTCGGCACAGATACGCAGTATTTT
TRBJ1-6	TRBV18	.	.	CASSPAQGVGSPLHF	TGTGCCAGCTCACCAGCACAGGGCGTGGGCTCACCCCTCCACTTT
TRBJ1-2	TRBV7-9	.	TRBD1	CASSSGAGGNSNGYTF	TGTGCCAGCAGCTCAGGGGCAGGGGGCAATTCAAATGGCTACACCTTC
TRBJ1-1	TRBV29-1	.	.	CSVRSSRDTEAFF	TGCAGCGTTCGCTCCTCGAGGGACACTGAAGCTTTCTTT
TRBJ1-1	TRBV10-3	few	TRBD1	CAISLRDRVGAFF	TGTGCCATCAGTCTCCGGGACAGGGTGGGCGCTTTCTTT
TRBJ2-1	TRBV7-2	.	.	CASSPDRGDEQFF	TGTGCCAGCAGCCCGGACCGAGGGGATGAGCAGTTCTTC
TRBJ2-7	TRBV5-1	once	.	CASSHGYEQYF	TGCGCCAGCAGCCACGGCTACGAGCAGTACTTC
TRBJ1-2	TRBV30	.	.	CAWRSHSNYGYTF	TGTGCCTGGAGGTCCCATTCTAACTATGGCTACACCTTC
TRBJ1-4	TRBV5-4	.	TRBD1	CASSLAKDRGGEKLFF	TGTGCCAGCAGCTTGGCTAAAGACAGGGGAGGGGAAAAACTGTTTTTT
TRBJ2-7	TRBV7-9	.	.	CASSLQFGRDEQYF	TGTGCCAGCAGCTTACAATTCGGAAGGGACGAGCAGTACTTC
TRBJ2-1	TRBV6-4	.	.	CASSENYQGNEQFF	TGTGCCAGCAGTGAGAACTACCAGGGGAATGAGCAGTTCTTC
TRBJ2-1	TRBV5-1	.	TRBD2	CASSPGTSGSLRGYNEQFF	TGCGCCAGCAGCCCCGGGACTAGCGGGAGTCTAAGGGGTTACAATGAGCAGTTCTTC
TRBJ1-1	TRBV7-9	.	.	CASSLWGILNTEAFF	TGTGCCAGCAGCTTATGGGGTATCTTGAACACTGAAGCTTTCTTT
TRBJ2-1	TRBV9	once	TRBD2	CASSGGPGERGNEQFF	TGTGCCAGCAGCGGCGGGCCCGGGGAGCGGGGGAATGAGCAGTTCTTC
TRBJ2-3	TRBV7-8	.	.	CASSLKGDTQYF	TGTGCCAGCAGCCTCAAAGGGGATACGCAGTATTTT
TRBJ2-5	TRBV5-1	.	.	CASSLEGPTAQETQYF	TGCGCCAGCAGCTTGGAGGGACCGACCGCCCAAGAGACCCAGTACTTC
TRBJ1-2	TRBV6-1	.	.	CASSEINGPYGYTF	TGTGCCAGCAGTGAAATTAACGGGCCCTATGGCTACACCTTC
TRBJ2-5	TRBV12-5	.	TRBD2	CASGLVVTSGQETQYF	TGTGCTAGTGGTTTGGTAGTGACTAGCGGACAAGAGACCCAGTACTTC
TRBJ1-1	TRBV7-8	.	TRBD1	CASSVKQGGTEAFF	TGTGCCAGCAGTGTAAAGCAGGGGGGGACTGAAGCTTTCTTT
TRBJ2-7	TRBV7-8	.	TRBD2	CASSPSTSGSVSYEQYF	TGTGCCAGCAGCCCTAGCACTAGCGGGAGTGTGTCCTACGAGCAGTACTTC
TRBJ2-5	TRBV20-1	.	.	CSALRETQYF	TGCAGTGCGTTAAGAGAGACCCAGTACTTC
TRBJ1-2	TRBV9	.	.	CASSVGGDSNYGYTF	TGTGCCAGCAGCGTAGGAGGGGACTCTAACTATGGCTACACCTTC